This record covers a single T cell receptor (beta chain). Data came from immunoSEQ multiplex PCR; TCRdb stores just in-frame clones and leaves some out. The table shows 250,000 to 300,000 clones, with 70% to 90% occurring only once. This record comes from a study of blood T cell repertoires in COVID-19. Turning to the study itself: Spain, Italy and the United States supplied samples that represented acute and convalescent COVID-19.

The CDR3 loop spans 16 amino acids. Trimming took 1 base from V and 6 from J; bases not matched to a gene: 6. Germline CDR1 is SGHAT and CDR2 is FQNNGV. The chain carries TRBV11-2 and TRBJ1-3; TRBD1 matches at 10 bases. Sequenced: peripheral blood. The sequence derives from a woman between 35 and 50 years old with acute or convalescent COVID-19. DNA of the CDR3: TGTGCCAGCAGCTTAGGACAGGGGGCGTCAAAAAACACCATATATTTT. Its translation: CASSLGQGASKNTIYF.